This TCR beta chain was captured by sequencing in a study of response to subunit inactivated influenza vaccine. This clonotype has a handful of counts. V gave up 5 bases and J gave up 9 bases, with 14 bases separating them. The CDR3 length is 13 residues. TCRdb recomputed calls from the RT-PCR reads with MiXCR, one row per CDR3 protein. The repertoire includes approximately 500,000 distinct CDR3 sequences, roughly 23% of them detected once, and about 2.8% sits in the top ten. These data were also filed under a second study, of T cells expressing NK-cell markers. That paper adds: Beta-chain TCR cDNA was generated via 5'RACE template switching with UMIs.

This chain joins TRBV12-3 or TRBV12-4 and TRBJ2-1, with D tentatively TRBD2 (5 bases). This clonotype originated in a man between 45 and 60 years old who received an inactivated influenza vaccine. Source: CD4+ T cells sorted from PBMCs, taken 12 days after vaccination. The CDR3 protein is CASSPRVSGEQFF. In DNA, the CDR3 is TGTGCCAGCAGTCCGAGGGTGAGCGGTGAGCAGTTCTTC.